This TCR beta chain was found in a study of follicular helper T cells after annual influenza vaccination listed by TCRdb under 2017. About the study as a whole: After each seasonal influenza vaccination, blood was collected on days 0, 7 and 28. To study recall of cTfh clones, some subjects were followed across successive annual vaccinations spanning the 2013-2014, 2014-2015 and 2015-2016 seasons. The 2013-2014 samples were cryopreserved, while the 2015 samples were processed right after collection. One week after vaccination, a second recruited cohort of 12 to 13 subjects (Table S1) displayed a similar ICOS+CD38+ cTfh response. Six subjects had multi-year samples: four covered two vaccination seasons and two covered three seasons. Results and caveats for the whole study, not just this receptor: A recurrent oligoclonal ICOS+CD38+ cTfh response containing tetramer and AIM influenza-specific clonotypes was recalled by successive annual vaccinations. ICOS+CD38+ cTfh clonality correlated with the frequency of that population, and its change correlated with the change in circulating plasmablast frequency. Because only roughly 10-20% of the analyzed cells gave productive TCRB sequences, there was no way to sample rare clonotypes. Day 7 ICOS+CD38+ clones were most often found later in ICOS-CD38- cTfh, suggesting that subset may serve as a memory reservoir.

The meaning of the sample's time point label: 2015-2016 season, pre-vaccination. Seasonal inactivated influenza vaccine (Fluvarix) was administered to adults, and sorted blood CD4 subsets were tracked by TCRB sequencing before and after vaccination. To be eligible, subjects had to live in the community and must not have received influenza vaccine in the previous 6 months. Exclusions included influenza vaccine contraindications, substance abuse, HIV/AIDS, active malignancy, immunomodulatory medication and active illness such as respiratory infection. At each time point, roughly 35 to 110 mL of blood was collected. Circulating Tfh were defined as non-naive CD4+CXCR5+PD-1+ cells, and these cells were sorted into ICOS+CD38+ and ICOS-CD38- fractions. Either Ficoll-Paque PLUS or SepMate separation was used to isolate PBMC. Cell subsets were sorted from PBMC on a BD FACS Aria before DNA extraction. For this clone: What this receptor recognizes is not known. There are no base qualities to consult, and no much larger clone falls within one base.

The library relied on the immunoSEQ multiplex PCR assay. Adaptive Biotechnologies handled the TCRB amplification, library preparation, sequencing and preliminary bioinformatics at Survey level resolution. TCRB sequencing used multiplex PCR amplification of genomic DNA from sorted cTfh populations. The published analysis was carried out like this. Clonality was calculated in R as 1 minus normalized Shannon entropy, and the Gini index was calculated with the R package ineq. Overlap score was the summed counts of shared sequences divided by total counts of all sequences in both compared samples. Fisher's exact test, with an assumed theoretical repertoire of 10^7 TCRB sequences, was used to assess the significance of shared clonotypes. TCRdb provides this immuneACCESS table in a form limited to in-frame rearrangements. Some clones are lacking; in checked studies, under half of them reflect an unresolved V gene, and why the rest are absent is not known. V and J calls and clone size are copied from that table; D and trimming were computed from the DNA. The sample profile shows more than 8,000 clones; roughly 80% of them were found once. The top ten constitute approximately 1.4% of the sample.

CDR1 and CDR2 are read off the germline V gene as MNHNS and SASEGT. V drops 4 bases and J drops 5 bases, leaving 18 bases in between. The CDR3 measures 16 amino acids from cysteine to phenylalanine. Kept here is only the CDR3 DNA, which spans 48 bases and is read in frame from base 1. The sequences come from CXCR5+ CD38- circulating T follicular helper cells from blood, collected on the day of influenza vaccination. The intended sense of this specimen's cell subset or site label: circulating Tfh, non-naive CD4+CXCR5+PD-1+ (ICOS+CD38+ or ICOS-CD38-). The receptor was isolated from an adult who received the influenza vaccine. The chain employs TRBV6-1 and TRBJ2-1; the D gene is unclear. Read as DNA, the sequence is TGTGCCAGCAGTGCGCACCTATTACAAGTCAACAATGAGCAGTTCTTC. It encodes CASSAHLLQVNNEQFF.